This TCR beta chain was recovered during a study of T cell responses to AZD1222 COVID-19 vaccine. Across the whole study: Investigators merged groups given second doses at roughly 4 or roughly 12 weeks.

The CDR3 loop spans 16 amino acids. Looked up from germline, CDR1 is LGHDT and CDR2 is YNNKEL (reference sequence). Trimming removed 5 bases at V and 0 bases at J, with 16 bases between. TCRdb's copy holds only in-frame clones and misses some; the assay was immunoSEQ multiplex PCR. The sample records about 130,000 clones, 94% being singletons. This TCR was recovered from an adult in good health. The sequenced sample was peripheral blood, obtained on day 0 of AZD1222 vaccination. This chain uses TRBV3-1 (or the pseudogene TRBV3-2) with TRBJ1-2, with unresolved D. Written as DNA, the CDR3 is TGTGCCAGCAGCTACTATTTTTACCCGGCTAACTATGGCTACACCTTC. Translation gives CASSYYFYPANYGYTF.